A selection of T cell receptor beta chains follows, all from one sample in a study of Graves' ophthalmopathy and Graves' hyperthyroidism. TCRdb fed the multiplex PCR reads into MiXCR, producing one record per CDR3 protein. The sample shows some 370,000 distinct CDR3 sequences, roughly 15% of them seen only once. Sequencing input: peripheral blood. Receptor source: an adult woman with stable Graves' hyperthyroidism. Both conserved end residues are part of each CDR3. D genes are given only for firm matches. For some rows the clone size is stated as once, few or many, or as a class when expanded; others skip it.

V: TRBV15; J: TRBJ2-2; D: .; size: many; DNA: TGTGCCACCAGTACTCAGGGGCTTGCCGGGGAGCTGTTTTTT; CDR3: CATSTQGLAGELFF
V: TRBV28; J: TRBJ2-7; D: .; size: many; DNA: TGTGCCAGCAGAACAGGGGAATGGGCGGGAGTACTGTCCTACGAGCAGTACTTC; CDR3: CASRTGEWAGVLSYEQYF
V: TRBV6-1; J: TRBJ2-5; D: .; size: many; DNA: TGTGCCAGCAGTGAAGTGGGGAAGATTAGGGAGACCCAGTACTTC; CDR3: CASSEVGKIRETQYF
V: TRBV7-9; J: TRBJ1-2; D: .; size: many; DNA: TGTGCCAGCAGCTTAAAAGGGCTTCCCACCTTC; CDR3: CASSLKGLPTF
V: TRBV5-6; J: TRBJ2-7; D: TRBD2; size: many; DNA: TGTGCCAGCAGCTTGATCCTAGGGGCGGGGGTGCGGGACTACGAGCAGTACTTC; CDR3: CASSLILGAGVRDYEQYF
V: TRBV6-5; J: TRBJ1-3; D: .; size: many; DNA: TGTGCCAGCAGTTACTCGATCAGCTCTGGAAACACCATATATTTT; CDR3: CASSYSISSGNTIYF
V: TRBV10-3; J: TRBJ1-2; D: .; size: many; DNA: TGTGCCAGCGGGGGCGGGTTTGAGGACTATGGCTACACCTTC; CDR3: CASGGGFEDYGYTF
V: TRBV7-8; J: TRBJ2-7; D: .; size: .; DNA: TGTGCCAGCACCTTCGGGGGTACTACCTACGAGCAGTACTTC; CDR3: CASTFGGTTYEQYF
V: TRBV19; J: TRBJ1-2; D: .; size: many; DNA: TGTGCCAGTAAACTTTCCTGGACAGAACCCTATGGCTACACCTTC; CDR3: CASKLSWTEPYGYTF
V: TRBV7-9; J: TRBJ2-5; D: TRBD2; size: .; DNA: TGTGCCAGCGTCTCCGGGACTAGCATAAAAGAGACCCAGTACTTC; CDR3: CASVSGTSIKETQYF
V: TRBV7-9; J: TRBJ2-7; D: .; size: many; DNA: TGTGCCAGCAGCTTAGAGGTGTTCCCCTACGAGCAGTACTTC; CDR3: CASSLEVFPYEQYF
V: TRBV7-2; J: TRBJ1-3; D: .; size: many; DNA: TGTGCCAGCAGCTTAGCGAGTCGGTGGAGAAACACCATATATTTT; CDR3: CASSLASRWRNTIYF
V: TRBV12-3/TRBV12-4; J: TRBJ2-2; D: .; size: many; DNA: TGTGCCAGCAGATCGGCGGGGATCGGGGAGCTGTTTTTT; CDR3: CASRSAGIGELFF
V: TRBV6-1; J: TRBJ2-7; D: TRBD1; size: many; DNA: TGTGCCAGCAGTGGAGTCGGGACAGGGGCTGAAGAGCAGTACTTC; CDR3: CASSGVGTGAEEQYF
V: TRBV12-3/TRBV12-4; J: TRBJ2-1; D: TRBD2; size: .; DNA: TGTGCCAGCAGTTTAGTCCCTAGCGGGAGCCCCAGCTCCTACAATGAGCAGTTCTTC; CDR3: CASSLVPSGSPSSYNEQFF
V: TRBV5-5; J: TRBJ1-1; D: .; size: many; DNA: TGTGCCAGCAGCTTCCCAGGACACGTCAGGAACACTGAAGCTTTCTTT; CDR3: CASSFPGHVRNTEAFF
V: TRBV30; J: TRBJ1-5; D: TRBD1; size: many; DNA: TGTGCCTGCAGGGGGAAGGATACTAGCAATCAGCCCCAGCATTTT; CDR3: CACRGKDTSNQPQHF
V: TRBV20-1; J: TRBJ1-2; D: .; size: few; DNA: TGCAGTGCTAGAGACCCAATCATGGACAGACTTAACTATGGCTACACCTTC; CDR3: CSARDPIMDRLNYGYTF
V: TRBV6-1; J: TRBJ1-1; D: .; size: many; DNA: TGTGCCAGCAGTGCCTGGGGGACTGAAGCTTTCTTT; CDR3: CASSAWGTEAFF
V: TRBV6-5; J: TRBJ1-5; D: .; size: many; DNA: TGTGCCAGCAGTTACTCAGAGACAGGAGATCAGCCCCAGCATTTT; CDR3: CASSYSETGDQPQHF
V: TRBV12-3/TRBV12-4; J: TRBJ2-7; D: .; size: many; DNA: TGTGCCAGCAGTTTAGCGCTGGTGGTTGGCTCCTACGAGCAGTACTTC; CDR3: CASSLALVVGSYEQYF
V: TRBV2; J: TRBJ2-2; D: .; size: many; DNA: TGTGCCAGCAGGTTTCGGGAAACCGGGGAGCTGTTTTTT; CDR3: CASRFRETGELFF
V: TRBV5-4; J: TRBJ1-1; D: TRBD1; size: many; DNA: TGTGCCAGCAGCTTGAAAGTCTGGACAGGGGAGAACACTGAAGCTTTCTTT; CDR3: CASSLKVWTGENTEAFF